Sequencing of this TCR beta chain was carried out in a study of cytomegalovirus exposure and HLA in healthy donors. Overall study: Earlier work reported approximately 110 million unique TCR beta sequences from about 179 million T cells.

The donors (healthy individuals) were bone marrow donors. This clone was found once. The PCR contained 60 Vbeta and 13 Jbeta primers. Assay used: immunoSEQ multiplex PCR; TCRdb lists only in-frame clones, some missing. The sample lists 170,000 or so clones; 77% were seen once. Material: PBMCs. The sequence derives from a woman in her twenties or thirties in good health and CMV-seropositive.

CDR3 residues: CASSLVGTGVMNTEAFF. CDR3 bases: TGTGCCAGCAGCTTAGTTGGGACAGGGGTCATGAACACTGAAGCTTTCTTT. V usage is TRBV13 and J usage is TRBJ1-1; 10 bases match TRBD1. This CDR3 spans 17 amino acids. The germline CDR1 and CDR2 sequences are PRHDT and FYEKMQ (reference sequence). V was clipped by 1 base and J by 0 bases; unmatched bases: 5.